This is a list of T cell receptor beta chains from one sample in a study of T cell clusters in autoimmune cytopenias. TCRdb re-analyzed the multiplex PCR reads; it lists each CDR3 protein once, without DNA. This table lists 3,000 or so distinct CDR3 sequences. Material: peripheral blood. Receptor source: a human donor with an autoimmune cytopenia or autoimmune hepatitis (not recorded which). Both conserved end residues are part of each CDR3. Fields, in order: CDR3 length, V gene, clone size, J gene, CDR3 protein. Size is omitted from some rows. Given values are once, few, many or a class for expanded clones.

14,TRBV27,medium-sized,TRBJ1-4,CASRTGTANEKLFF
15,TRBV6-1,NA,TRBJ1-2,CASSEGTGQNYGYTF
15,TRBV6-2/TRBV6-3,medium-sized,TRBJ2-5,CASGVGLTGVETQYF
17,TRBV7-6,NA,TRBJ2-1,CASSSRGSGGSYNEQFF
15,TRBV13,NA,TRBJ1-1,CASSYSSLGNTEAFF
13,TRBV30,medium-sized,TRBJ1-1,CAWATGGWTEAFF
13,TRBV11-3,NA,TRBJ1-1,CASSSLQGAEAFF
15,TRBV15,medium-sized,TRBJ1-5,CATSRESQGHQPQHF
17,TRBV5-6,NA,TRBJ1-1,CASSLAMGRGVNTEAFF
13,TRBV6-5,NA,TRBJ1-1,CASSSNRNTEAFF